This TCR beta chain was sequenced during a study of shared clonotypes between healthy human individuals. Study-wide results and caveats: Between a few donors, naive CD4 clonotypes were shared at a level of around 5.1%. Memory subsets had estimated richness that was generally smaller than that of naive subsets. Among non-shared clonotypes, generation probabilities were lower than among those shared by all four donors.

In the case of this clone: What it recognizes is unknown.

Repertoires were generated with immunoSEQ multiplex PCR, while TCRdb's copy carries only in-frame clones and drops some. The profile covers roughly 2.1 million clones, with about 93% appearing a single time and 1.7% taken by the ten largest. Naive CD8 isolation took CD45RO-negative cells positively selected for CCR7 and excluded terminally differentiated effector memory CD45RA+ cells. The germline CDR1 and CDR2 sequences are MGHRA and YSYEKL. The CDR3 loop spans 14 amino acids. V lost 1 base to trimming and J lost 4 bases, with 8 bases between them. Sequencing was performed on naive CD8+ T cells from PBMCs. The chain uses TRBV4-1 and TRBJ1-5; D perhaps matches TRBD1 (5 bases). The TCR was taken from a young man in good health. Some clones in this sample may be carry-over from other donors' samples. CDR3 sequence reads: CASSQGRDNQPQHF. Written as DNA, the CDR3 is TGCGCCAGCAGCCAAGGCAGGGATAATCAGCCCCAGCATTTT.